Listed below are T cell receptor beta chains from one sample, sequenced in a study of blood T cell repertoires in COVID-19. Profiled with immunoSEQ multiplex PCR; TCRdb holds only in-frame clones, not every one. The data show 350,000 or so clones, 90% seen once. The sample was peripheral blood. Receptors were obtained from a man aged 18 to 35 with active or convalescent COVID-19. Each CDR3 is given with its conserved first and last residue. A D gene is named only where the DNA matches it firmly. Clone size is given for some rows only: seen once, a few or many times, or a class if the clone is expanded.

NA	TRBV6-2/TRBV6-3	TRBJ2-7	NA	TGTGCCAGCAGTATCCCGGCGGGAACCTACGAGCAGTACTTC	CASSIPAGTYEQYF
NA	TRBV5-4	TRBJ2-7	NA	TGTGCCAGCAACAGTAGACTTGGCGGGAAGGACTCCTACGAGCAGTACTTC	CASNSRLGGKDSYEQYF
NA	TRBV7-2	TRBJ2-7	NA	TGTGCCAGCAGCTTAGAGGTGGCGGACGAGCAGTACTTC	CASSLEVADEQYF
NA	TRBV7-2	TRBJ1-6	once	TGTGCCAGCAGCTCCGGACAGTACGATAATTCACCCCTCCACTTT	CASSSGQYDNSPLHF
NA	TRBV12-5	TRBJ1-4	once	TGTGCTAGTGGACCGTCAGGTGAAAAACTGTTTTTT	CASGPSGEKLFF
TRBD1	TRBV4-1	TRBJ1-5	NA	TGCGCCAGCAGCCAAGGACAGACAGGGAATAGGCCCCAGCATTTT	CASSQGQTGNRPQHF
NA	TRBV6-5	TRBJ2-3	NA	TGTGCCAGCAGTTCGGGCACAGATACGCAGTATTTT	CASSSGTDTQYF
TRBD1	TRBV29-1	TRBJ2-5	NA	TGCAGCGTTGAGGGACAGGGCGGCGAGACCCAGTACTTC	CSVEGQGGETQYF
TRBD1	TRBV5-1	TRBJ2-4	NA	TGCGCCAGCAGCACGGGGGCGGGACAGGTCACCCCATGGGCCAAAAACATTCAGTACTTC	CASSTGAGQVTPWAKNIQYF
NA	TRBV6-2/TRBV6-3	TRBJ1-5	NA	TGTGCCAGCAGTTTGTCCCCTCCAACTAATCAGCCCCAGCATTTT	CASSLSPPTNQPQHF
NA	TRBV13	TRBJ2-3	NA	TGTGCCAGCAGCCTAGGACGGTCCCCAGATACGCAGTATTTT	CASSLGRSPDTQYF
TRBD1	TRBV28	TRBJ2-5	NA	TGTGCCAGCAGTTTATACAGGGGGCGCCGAGTCCAAGAGACCCAGTACTTC	CASSLYRGRRVQETQYF
NA	TRBV4-3	TRBJ2-1	NA	TGCGCCAGCAGCCAAGGTGGGGGGATGCCTTACAATGAGCAGTTCTTC	CASSQGGGMPYNEQFF
NA	TRBV15	TRBJ1-1	NA	TGTGCCACCAGCAGCAGGACAGTTGAAGCTTTCTTT	CATSSRTVEAFF
TRBD2	TRBV29-1	TRBJ2-6	once	TGCAGCGTTGAAGGGGAGCGGGAGGACTCTGGGGCCAACGTCCTGACTTTC	CSVEGEREDSGANVLTF
TRBD1	TRBV6-5	TRBJ1-6	NA	TGTGCCAGCAGTTACTCAGGACAGGGACGTTCACCCCTCCACTTT	CASSYSGQGRSPLHF
TRBD1	TRBV6-5	TRBJ2-1	once	TGTGCCAGCAGTTCTCTCCGGGACAGGATCTACAATGAGCAGTTCTTC	CASSSLRDRIYNEQFF
TRBD1	TRBV4-2	TRBJ1-2	NA	TGTGCCAGCAGCCAGGTCTCGGGACAGGGGTTTGGCTACACCTTC	CASSQVSGQGFGYTF
NA	TRBV10-3	TRBJ1-3	NA	TGTGCCATCAGCACCGGGACACTCGGGAACACCATATATTTT	CAISTGTLGNTIYF
TRBD1	TRBV19	TRBJ2-1	NA	TGTGCCAGTAGGCTACAGGGGGCGGCGGTCGGTTGGGATGAGCAGTTCTTC	CASRLQGAAVGWDEQFF
TRBD2	TRBV7-9	TRBJ2-5	NA	TGTGCCAGCAGCTCGAGCGGGACGGAGACCCAGTACTTC	CASSSSGTETQYF
NA	TRBV7-2	TRBJ1-6	NA	TGTGCCAGCAGCTTAGGGGGGGTGGGGGTTTCACCCCTCCACTTT	CASSLGGVGVSPLHF
NA	TRBV5-6	TRBJ2-5	NA	TGTGCCAGCATCCCTCACGCGGCAGGGAAAGAGACCCAGTACTTC	CASIPHAAGKETQYF
TRBD1	TRBV7-3	TRBJ2-6	NA	TGTGCCAGCAGCCCCCGGGACAGGGGCTCTGGGGCCAACGTGCTGACTTTC	CASSPRDRGSGANVLTF
NA	TRBV28	TRBJ1-2	NA	TGTGCCAGCAGTTCACAGGGAAGTGGCTACACCTTC	CASSSQGSGYTF
TRBD1	TRBV7-8	TRBJ1-4	NA	TGTGCCAGCAGCTTAGCGGGAACCCTGGGACAGGGGGACTTCCGAACTAATGAAAAACTGTTTTTT	CASSLAGTLGQGDFRTNEKLFF
TRBD1	TRBV27	TRBJ1-5	NA	TGTGCCAGCAGTTTAGGCGGGACAGGGAGTCAGCCCCAGCATTTT	CASSLGGTGSQPQHF
TRBD1	TRBV7-9	TRBJ1-2	NA	TGTGCCAGCAGCTGGGGACAGGTATACGATGGCTACACCTTC	CASSWGQVYDGYTF
NA	TRBV25-1	TRBJ2-1	NA	TGTGCCAGCAGTGAGCAGGGGGGATACAATGAGCAGTTCTTC	CASSEQGGYNEQFF
TRBD1	TRBV7-9	TRBJ2-3	NA	TGTGCCAGCAGCTTAGCCGACAGGGATTGGGGCACAGATACGCAGTATTTT	CASSLADRDWGTDTQYF
NA	TRBV29-1	TRBJ1-1	NA	TGCAGCGTATTTCCCAGGAACGCGGGCGGGTACACTGAAGCTTTCTTT	CSVFPRNAGGYTEAFF
TRBD1	TRBV5-1	TRBJ1-3	NA	TGCGCCAGCAGCTTGTTCGGACAGGGGACCCGCTCTGGAAACACCATATATTTT	CASSLFGQGTRSGNTIYF
TRBD2	TRBV7-9	TRBJ2-1	NA	TGTGCCAGCAGCTTTCTAGCGGGAGGGCCAGGAGACAATGAGCAGTTCTTC	CASSFLAGGPGDNEQFF
TRBD1	TRBV19	TRBJ2-1	NA	TGTGCCAGTAGTCAGGACAGGGGTCGCAATGAGCAGTTCTTC	CASSQDRGRNEQFF
NA	TRBV27	TRBJ1-1	NA	TGTGCCAGCGGCCAGTTGAATGAAGCTTTCTTT	CASGQLNEAFF
TRBD1	TRBV7-9	TRBJ1-1	NA	TGTGCCAGCAGCCCCCGGGACAGGGGCGTCCCCGACGAAGCTTTCTTT	CASSPRDRGVPDEAFF
TRBD1	TRBV28	TRBJ2-7	NA	TGTGCCAGCGGACCTACAGGGGGCTCCTACGAGCAGTACTTC	CASGPTGGSYEQYF
NA	TRBV28	TRBJ1-5	NA	TGTGCCAGCAGAGGGACACGCGGAGAGAATCAGCCCCAGCATTTT	CASRGTRGENQPQHF
NA	TRBV19	TRBJ1-6	NA	TGTGCCAGTAGTATGGATCCTCGGCGGACCTATAATTCACCCCTCCACTTT	CASSMDPRRTYNSPLHF
NA	TRBV7-9	TRBJ1-1	few	TGTGCCAGCAGCCCCCAAAGGGGCAGCGTGAACACTGAAGCTTTCTTT	CASSPQRGSVNTEAFF
NA	TRBV6-5	TRBJ1-1	NA	TGTGCCAGCCCCATGAACACTGAAGCTTTCTTT	CASPMNTEAFF